This is a list of T cell receptor beta chains from one sample in a study of T cells in localized non-small cell lung cancer. The repertoire was sequenced with immunoSEQ multiplex PCR; TCRdb's copy has only in-frame clones and lacks some. The sample yields tens of thousands of clones, just under 80% seen once. This specimen consisted of peripheral blood, obtained before any cancer treatment. The source of these receptors is a male donor aged 60 or older with stage III squamous cell lung carcinoma. Both conserved end residues are part of each CDR3. The order of the fields is J gene, D gene, clone size, V gene, CDR3 DNA, CDR3 protein. The D gene is left open where the match is weak. Not all rows give a size; the values are once, few, many and, for expanded clones, a class.

>TRBJ1-1|NA|NA|TRBV6-5
TGTGCCAGCAGCCCTCGGGCGGGGGTGGCTGAAGCTTTCTTT
CASSPRAGVAEAFF
>TRBJ2-6|NA|NA|TRBV11-3
TGTGCCAGCAGCTTAGGATTCGGAGGGACTGGGGCCAACGTCCTGACTTTC
CASSLGFGGTGANVLTF
>TRBJ2-7|NA|NA|TRBV18
TGTGCCAGCTCACCGGGGGGTACTCCCTACGAGCAGTACTTC
CASSPGGTPYEQYF
>TRBJ2-7|TRBD2|once|TRBV7-2
TGTGCCAGCAGCACGACTAGCGGACGCTACGAGCAGTACTTC
CASSTTSGRYEQYF
>TRBJ2-4|TRBD1|NA|TRBV19
TGTGCCAGTAGCCTAGGACAGGGGGCGGACATTCAGTACTTC
CASSLGQGADIQYF
>TRBJ1-4|NA|NA|TRBV29-1
TGCAGCGTCGGGGGGGTTGGGGATGAAAAACTGTTTTTT
CSVGGVGDEKLFF
>TRBJ1-2|NA|NA|TRBV2
TGTGCCAGCAGTGAAGTTCTAGATCCCCTTTATGGCTACACCTTC
CASSEVLDPLYGYTF
>TRBJ2-1|TRBD1|NA|TRBV7-7
TGTGCCAGCAGCCCTACCGACAGGGATGGGTACAATGAGCAGTTCTTC
CASSPTDRDGYNEQFF
>TRBJ2-1|NA|NA|TRBV9
TGTGCCAGCAGCGTAGAGGGGATAGGCAACAATGAGCAGTTCTTC
CASSVEGIGNNEQFF
>TRBJ2-1|TRBD2|NA|TRBV5-4
TGTGCCAGCAGCTTGGCCGGCGGGAGGGCCGTTAGTGAGCAGTTCTTC
CASSLAGGRAVSEQFF
>TRBJ1-1|NA|NA|TRBV2
TGTGCCACCCTAACCCTAGGGGGGACTGAAGCTTTCTTT
CATLTLGGTEAFF
>TRBJ2-2|TRBD1|NA|TRBV7-9
TGTGCCAGCAGCCAGTGGACAGGGGGAACCGGGGAGCTGTTTTTT
CASSQWTGGTGELFF
>TRBJ2-5|NA|once|TRBV11-3
TGTGCCAGCAGCAACAGAGAAGAGACCCAGTACTTC
CASSNREETQYF
>TRBJ2-2|NA|NA|TRBV29-1
TGCAGCGTTGAAGGGGCGGCCGGGGAGCTGTTTTTT
CSVEGAAGELFF
>TRBJ2-7|TRBD1|NA|TRBV9
TGTGCCAGCAGCGTGACAGGGGGCTCATCATACGAGCAGTACTTC
CASSVTGGSSYEQYF
>TRBJ2-1|TRBD2|NA|TRBV18
TGTGCCAGCTCACCACCCACCGGGACTACCGACAATGAGCAGTTCTTC
CASSPPTGTTDNEQFF
>TRBJ1-1|NA|NA|TRBV11-2
TGTGCCAGCAGCGAGGGGTATGAGAACACTGAAGCTTTCTTT
CASSEGYENTEAFF
>TRBJ1-5|NA|few|TRBV9
TGTGCCAGCAGCGTAACTGCGAATCAGCCCCAGCATTTT
CASSVTANQPQHF
>TRBJ2-5|TRBD2|NA|TRBV4-3
TGCGCCAGCAGCCAAGATAGCGGGGGTCAACAGACCCAGTACTTC
CASSQDSGGQQTQYF
>TRBJ2-5|NA|medium-sized|TRBV28
TGTGCCAGCAGTTTACCCGGACAAGGGCAAGAGACCCAGTACTTC
CASSLPGQGQETQYF
>TRBJ2-3|NA|few|TRBV29-1
TGCAGCGTTGAGATAGACTCCACAGATACGCAGTATTTT
CSVEIDSTDTQYF
>TRBJ1-5|NA|NA|TRBV5-6
TGTGCCAGCACCAGATCTGGGGTTGGCAATCAGCCCCAGCATTTT
CASTRSGVGNQPQHF
>TRBJ2-7|TRBD1|few|TRBV5-1
TGCGCCAGCAGCTTGGAGGGGGCGGACGAGCAGTACTTC
CASSLEGADEQYF
>TRBJ2-5|TRBD2|NA|TRBV30
TGTGCCTGGAACAGCGGGGCCCAAGAGACCCAGTACTTC
CAWNSGAQETQYF
>TRBJ2-3|NA|once|TRBV19
TGTGCCAGTCACCAACAGGGAGTTGGTTCAGATACGCAGTATTTT
CASHQQGVGSDTQYF
>TRBJ2-5|NA|NA|TRBV7-9
TGTGCCAGCAGCAGAGCTCTTCCGGGACAACAGTACTTC
CASSRALPGQQYF